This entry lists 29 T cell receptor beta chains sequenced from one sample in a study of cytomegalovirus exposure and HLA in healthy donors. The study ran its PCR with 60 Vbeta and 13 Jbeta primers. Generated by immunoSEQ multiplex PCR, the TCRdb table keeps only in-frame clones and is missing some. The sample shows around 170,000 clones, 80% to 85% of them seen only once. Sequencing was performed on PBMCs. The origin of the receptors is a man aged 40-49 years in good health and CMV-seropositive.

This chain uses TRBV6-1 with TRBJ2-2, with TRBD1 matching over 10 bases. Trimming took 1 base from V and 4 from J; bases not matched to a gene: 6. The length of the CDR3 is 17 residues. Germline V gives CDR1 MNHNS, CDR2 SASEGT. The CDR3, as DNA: TGTGCCAGCAGTGAAGTACCCGGGACAGGGGCCACCGGGGAGCTGTTTTTT. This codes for CASSEVPGTGATGELFF.

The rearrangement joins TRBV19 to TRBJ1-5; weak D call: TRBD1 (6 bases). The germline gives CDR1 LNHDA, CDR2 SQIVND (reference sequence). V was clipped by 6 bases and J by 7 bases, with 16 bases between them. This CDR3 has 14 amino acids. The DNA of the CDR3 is TGTGCCAGTAGCACGAGGGGGGGTGGCCAGCCCCAGCATTTT. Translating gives CASSTRGGGQPQHF.

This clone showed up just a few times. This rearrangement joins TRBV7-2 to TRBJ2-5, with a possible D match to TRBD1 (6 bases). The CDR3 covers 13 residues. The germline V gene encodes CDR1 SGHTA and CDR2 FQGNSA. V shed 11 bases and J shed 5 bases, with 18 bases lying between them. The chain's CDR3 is CAGNKGEKETQYF. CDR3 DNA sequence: TGTGCCGGTAATAAGGGGGAGAAGGAGACCCAGTACTTC.

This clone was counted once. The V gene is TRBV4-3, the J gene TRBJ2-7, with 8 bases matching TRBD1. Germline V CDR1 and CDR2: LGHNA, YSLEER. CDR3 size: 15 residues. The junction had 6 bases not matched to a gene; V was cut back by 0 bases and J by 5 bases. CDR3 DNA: TGCGCCAGCAGCCAAGACTCCAGGGGGCGGAACGAGCAGTACTTC. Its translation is CASSQDSRGRNEQYF.

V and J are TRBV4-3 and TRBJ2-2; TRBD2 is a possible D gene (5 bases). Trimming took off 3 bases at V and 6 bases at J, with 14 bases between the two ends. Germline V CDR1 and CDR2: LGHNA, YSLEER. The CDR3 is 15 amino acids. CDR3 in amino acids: CASSHESGSAGELFF. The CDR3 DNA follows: TGCGCCAGCAGCCACGAGTCTGGGAGCGCCGGGGAGCTGTTTTTT.

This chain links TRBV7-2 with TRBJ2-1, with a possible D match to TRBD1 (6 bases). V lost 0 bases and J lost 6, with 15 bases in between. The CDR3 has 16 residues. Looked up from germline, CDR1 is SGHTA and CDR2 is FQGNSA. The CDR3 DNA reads TGTGCCAGCAGCTTAGCGGGGGCCCTAGTTTCCAATGAGCAGTTCTTC. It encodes CASSLAGALVSNEQFF. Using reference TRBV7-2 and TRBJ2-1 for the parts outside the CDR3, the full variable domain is GAGVSQSPSNKVTEKGKDVELRCDPISGHTALYWYRQSLGQGLEFLIYFQGNSAPDKSGLPSDRFSAERTGGSVSTLTIQRTQQEDSAVYLCASSLAGALVSNEQFFGPGTRLTVL.

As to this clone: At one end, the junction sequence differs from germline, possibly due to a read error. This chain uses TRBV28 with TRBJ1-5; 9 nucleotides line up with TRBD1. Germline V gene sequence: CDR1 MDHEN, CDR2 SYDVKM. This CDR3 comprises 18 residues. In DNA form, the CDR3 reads TGTACCAGCAGTTCATGGGGGACAGGGCAACTTCACAATCAGCCCCAGCATTTT. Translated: CTSSSWGTGQLHNQPQHF.

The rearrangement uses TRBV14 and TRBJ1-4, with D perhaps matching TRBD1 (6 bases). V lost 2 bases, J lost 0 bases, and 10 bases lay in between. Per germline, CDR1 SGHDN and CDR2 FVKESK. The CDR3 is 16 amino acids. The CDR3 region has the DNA TGTGCCAGCAGCCAATGGGACACTGCAACTAATGAAAAACTGTTTTTT. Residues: CASSQWDTATNEKLFF.

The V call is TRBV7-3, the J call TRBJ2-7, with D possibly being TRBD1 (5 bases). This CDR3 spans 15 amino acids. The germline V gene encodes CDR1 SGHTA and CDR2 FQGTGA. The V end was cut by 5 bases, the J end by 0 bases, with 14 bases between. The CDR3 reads CASSAGPLDSYEQYF. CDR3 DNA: TGTGCCAGCAGCGCAGGGCCCCTAGACTCCTACGAGCAGTACTTC.

The CDR3 region has the DNA TGTGCCAGCGGCCGGGACATGACCTCCTACGAGCAGTACTTC. Translating it yields CASGRDMTSYEQYF. This chain uses TRBV7-2 with TRBJ2-7, with a tentative D call TRBD1 (6 bases). The germline V gene has CDR1 SGHTA and CDR2 FQGNSA. Trimming stripped 8 bases from V and 0 bases from J, with 14 bases between. The CDR3 runs 14 residues.

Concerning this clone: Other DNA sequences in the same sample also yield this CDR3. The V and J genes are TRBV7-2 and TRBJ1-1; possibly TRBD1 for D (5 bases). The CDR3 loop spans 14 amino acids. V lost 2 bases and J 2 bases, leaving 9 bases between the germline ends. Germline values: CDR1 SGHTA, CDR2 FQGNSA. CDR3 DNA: TGTGCCAGCAGCTTATCAGGGTTAAACACTGAAGCTTTCTTT. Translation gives CASSLSGLNTEAFF. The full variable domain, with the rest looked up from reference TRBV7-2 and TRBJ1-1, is GAGVSQSPSNKVTEKGKDVELRCDPISGHTALYWYRQSLGQGLEFLIYFQGNSAPDKSGLPSDRFSAERTGGSVSTLTIQRTQQEDSAVYLCASSLSGLNTEAFFGQGTRLTVV.

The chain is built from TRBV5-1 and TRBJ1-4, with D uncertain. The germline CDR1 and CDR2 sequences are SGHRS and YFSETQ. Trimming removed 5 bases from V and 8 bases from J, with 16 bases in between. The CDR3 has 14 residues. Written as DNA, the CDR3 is TGCGCCAGCAGTCCTACGCGGGCGCGGGAAAAACTGTTTTTT. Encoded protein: CASSPTRAREKLFF.

CDR3 loop: CTSSQRGGPETQYF. DNA of the CDR3: TGCACCAGCAGCCAACGGGGGGGGCCTGAGACCCAGTACTTC. The chain carries TRBV1 and TRBJ2-5; TRBD2 was called by the table and not checked on the DNA. TRBV1 is deemed a pseudogene. This CDR3 spans 14 amino acids.

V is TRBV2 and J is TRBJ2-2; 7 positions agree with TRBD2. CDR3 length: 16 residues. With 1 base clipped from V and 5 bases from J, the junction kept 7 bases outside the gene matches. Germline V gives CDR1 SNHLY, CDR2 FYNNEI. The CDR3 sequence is CASSEVSGGGTGELFF. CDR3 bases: TGTGCCAGCAGTGAAGTCTCCGGGGGAGGGACCGGGGAGCTGTTTTTT. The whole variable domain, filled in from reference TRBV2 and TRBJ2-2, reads EPEVTQTPSHQVTQMGQEVILRCVPISNHLYFYWYRQILGQKVEFLVSFYNNEISEKSEIFDDQFSVERPDGSNFTLKIRSTKLEDSAMYFCASSEVSGGGTGELFFGEGSRLTVL.

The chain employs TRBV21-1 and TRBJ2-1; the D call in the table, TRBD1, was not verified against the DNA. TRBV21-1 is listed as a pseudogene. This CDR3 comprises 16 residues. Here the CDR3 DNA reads TGTGCCAGCAGTAACCAGACAGGGGAGTCCTACAATGAGCAGTTCTTC. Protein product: CASSNQTGESYNEQFF.

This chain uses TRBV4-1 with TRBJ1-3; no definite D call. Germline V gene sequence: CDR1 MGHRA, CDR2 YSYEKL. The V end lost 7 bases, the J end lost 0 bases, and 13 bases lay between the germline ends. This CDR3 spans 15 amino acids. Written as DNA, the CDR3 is TGCGCCAGCAACTCAGGTGCCCACTCTGGAAACACCATATATTTT. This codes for CASNSGAHSGNTIYF.

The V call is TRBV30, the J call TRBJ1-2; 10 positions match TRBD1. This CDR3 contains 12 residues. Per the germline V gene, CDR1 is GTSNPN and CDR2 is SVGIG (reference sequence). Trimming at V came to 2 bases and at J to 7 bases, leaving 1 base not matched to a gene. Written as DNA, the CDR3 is TGTGCCTGGAGTTGGGACAGGGGTGGCTACACCTTC. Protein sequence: CAWSWDRGGYTF.

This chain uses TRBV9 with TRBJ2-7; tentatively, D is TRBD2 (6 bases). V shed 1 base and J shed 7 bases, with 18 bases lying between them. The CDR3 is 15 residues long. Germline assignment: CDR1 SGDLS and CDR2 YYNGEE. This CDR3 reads CASSVSPGGVWEQYF. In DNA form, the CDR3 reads TGTGCCAGCAGCGTATCCCCCGGGGGAGTGTGGGAGCAGTACTTC.

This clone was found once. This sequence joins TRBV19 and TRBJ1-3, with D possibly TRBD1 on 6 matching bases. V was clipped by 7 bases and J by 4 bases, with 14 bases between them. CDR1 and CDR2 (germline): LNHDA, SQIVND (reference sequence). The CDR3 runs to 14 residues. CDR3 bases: TGTGCCAGTATGACAGGCCGAAGGGGAAACACCATATATTTT. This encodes CASMTGRRGNTIYF. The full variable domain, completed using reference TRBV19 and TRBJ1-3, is DGGITQSPKYLFRKEGQNVTLSCEQNLNHDAMYWYRQDPGQGLRLIYYSQIVNDFQKGDIAEGYSVSREKKESFPLTVTSAQKNPTAFYLCASMTGRRGNTIYFGEGSWLTVV.

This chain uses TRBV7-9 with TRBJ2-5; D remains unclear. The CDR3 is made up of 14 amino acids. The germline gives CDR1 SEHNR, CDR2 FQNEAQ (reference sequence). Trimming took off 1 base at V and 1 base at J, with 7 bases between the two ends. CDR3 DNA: TGTGCCAGCAGCTTAGAGGAGATCCAAGAGACCCAGTACTTC. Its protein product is CASSLEEIQETQYF.

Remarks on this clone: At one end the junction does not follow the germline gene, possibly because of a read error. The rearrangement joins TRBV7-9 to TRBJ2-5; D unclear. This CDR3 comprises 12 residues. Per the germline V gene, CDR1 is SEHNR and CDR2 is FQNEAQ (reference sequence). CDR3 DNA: TGTGCCAGCAGCTTACAGGCAGATATGCTAAACTTC. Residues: CASSLQADMLNF.

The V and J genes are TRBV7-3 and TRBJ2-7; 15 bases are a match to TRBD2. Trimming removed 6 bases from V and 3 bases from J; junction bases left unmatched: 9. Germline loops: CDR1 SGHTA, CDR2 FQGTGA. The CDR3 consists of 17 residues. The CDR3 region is CASSRTSGGDFYYEQYF. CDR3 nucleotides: TGTGCCAGCAGTCGGACTAGCGGGGGGGACTTTTACTACGAGCAGTACTTC.

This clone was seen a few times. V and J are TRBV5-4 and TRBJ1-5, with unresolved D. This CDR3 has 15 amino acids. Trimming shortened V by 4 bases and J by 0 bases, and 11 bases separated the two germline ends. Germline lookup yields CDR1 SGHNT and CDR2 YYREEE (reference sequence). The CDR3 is CASSADGDSNQPQHF. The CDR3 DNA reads TGTGCCAGCAGCGCCGACGGGGATAGCAATCAGCCCCAGCATTTT.

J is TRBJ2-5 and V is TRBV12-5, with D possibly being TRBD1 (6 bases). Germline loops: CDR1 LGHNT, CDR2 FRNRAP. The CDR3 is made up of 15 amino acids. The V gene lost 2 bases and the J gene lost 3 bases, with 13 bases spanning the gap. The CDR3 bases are TGTGCTAGTGGTTTGACAGGGTGGGTGGAAGAGACCCAGTACTTC. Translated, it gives CASGLTGWVEETQYF.

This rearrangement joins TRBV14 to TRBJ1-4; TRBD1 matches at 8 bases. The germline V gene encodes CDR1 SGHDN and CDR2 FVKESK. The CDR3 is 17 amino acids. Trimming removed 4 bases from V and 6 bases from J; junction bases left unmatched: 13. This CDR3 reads CASSRETWDRRYEKLFF. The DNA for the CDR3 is TGTGCCAGCAGCCGCGAAACCTGGGACAGGCGGTATGAAAAACTGTTTTTT. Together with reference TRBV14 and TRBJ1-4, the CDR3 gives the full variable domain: EAGVTQFPSHSVIEKGQTVTLRCDPISGHDNLYWYRRVMGKEIKFLLHFVKESKQDESGMPNNRFLAERTGGTYSTLKVQPAELEDSGVYFCASSRETWDRRYEKLFFGSGTQLSVL.

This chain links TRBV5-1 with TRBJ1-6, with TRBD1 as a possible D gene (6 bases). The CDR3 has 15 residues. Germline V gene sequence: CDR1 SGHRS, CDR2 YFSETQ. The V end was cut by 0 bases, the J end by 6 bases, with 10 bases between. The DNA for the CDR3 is TGCGCCAGCAGCTTGGAGGACAGCCTTAATTCACCCCTCCACTTT. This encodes CASSLEDSLNSPLHF.

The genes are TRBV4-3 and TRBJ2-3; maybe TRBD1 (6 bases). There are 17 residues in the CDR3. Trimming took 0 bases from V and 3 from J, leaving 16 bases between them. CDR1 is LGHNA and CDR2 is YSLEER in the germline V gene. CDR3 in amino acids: CASSQDQQGLGTDTQYF. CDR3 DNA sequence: TGCGCCAGCAGCCAAGATCAACAGGGATTAGGGACAGATACGCAGTATTTT.

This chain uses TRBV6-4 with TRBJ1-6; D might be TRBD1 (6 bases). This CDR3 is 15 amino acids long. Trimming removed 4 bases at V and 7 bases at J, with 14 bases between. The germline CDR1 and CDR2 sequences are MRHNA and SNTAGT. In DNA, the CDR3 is TGTGCCAGCAGTGTATCCTGGGACAAGAATTCACCCCTCCACTTT. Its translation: CASSVSWDKNSPLHF.

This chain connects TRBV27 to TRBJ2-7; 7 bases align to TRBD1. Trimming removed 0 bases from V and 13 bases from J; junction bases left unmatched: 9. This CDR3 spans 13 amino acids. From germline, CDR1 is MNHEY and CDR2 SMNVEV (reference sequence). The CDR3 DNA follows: TGTGCCAGCAGTTTATCTCCGGGACAGTCTGTCTACTTC. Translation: CASSLSPGQSVYF.